The clone carrying this TCR beta chain was counted ten times or more. Noted time point: newly diagnosed GD, antithyroid drugs for less than 3 months. PBMC-extracted RNA yielded the TCR library. This sample is part of a study of regulatory T cells in long-lasting Graves disease. Building the TCR beta libraries relied on iRepertoire HTBI primers, and CDR3 regions underwent Arm-PCR. Using its own MiXCR run on the multiplex PCR reads, TCRdb lists one record per CDR3 protein. The sample lists roughly 510,000 distinct CDR3 sequences, about 16% occurring once. This CDR3 is 15 amino acids long. Germline V gene data show CDR1 as MDHEN and CDR2 as SYDVKM. The V end was cut by 7 bases, the J end by 6 bases, with 21 bases between. A further study also used this sample, focusing on T cells in Graves' hyperthyroidism and ophthalmopathy. That paper adds: During a first-round RT-PCR of the TCR CDR3, the HTBI primer set was used.

The sequence was collected from a young man with Graves disease. Sequenced here: peripheral blood mononuclear cells (PBMCs), sampled at new diagnosis, from a patient treated with antithyroid drugs. The genes are TRBV28 and TRBJ1-2, with D possibly TRBD1 on 5 matching bases. The CDR3 sequence: CASMRGGTYLDGYTF. CDR3 nucleotide sequence: TGTGCCAGCATGCGAGGCGGGACGTACCTAGATGGCTACACCTTC.